This T cell receptor (beta chain) was identified during a study of T-cell memory formation after mild COVID-19. V lost 0 bases to trimming and J lost 0 bases; unmatched junction nucleotides: 5. CDR3 length equals 17 residues. Germline CDR1 SGHRS, CDR2 YFSETQ. To note about this clonotype: Its specificity is not known.

Whole-study results and caveats: Researchers report contracting CD4+ clones mostly in CM and EM, with CD8+ clones in EMRA. For second-wave clones that peaked at day 37, SARS-CoV-2 specificity went unverified. Pre-infection memory held some responding clones, suggesting pre-existing cross-reactive T cells responded.

TCRdb processed the 5' RACE reads anew with MiXCR; each CDR3 protein has one entry. The sample shows about 360,000 distinct CDR3 sequences, 13% of them seen only once. The sample comprised PBMCs or a T cell subset sorted from them (not recorded which). The source is a man aged 18-30 years who had mild COVID-19 (a few samples of this study predate the infection). Cell type and time point are not known. The chain joins TRBV5-1 to TRBJ2-7, with 11 bases aligning to TRBD1. For the CDR3, the DNA is TGCGCCAGCAGCTTGGACGACGGGACAGGGGGCTCCTACGAGCAGTACGTC. It encodes CASSLDDGTGGSYEQYV.